The following is a TCR beta chain sequence with its context. This sample stems from a study of blood T cell repertoires in COVID-19. Study at large: Spain, Italy and the United States supplied samples that represented acute and convalescent COVID-19. PBMCs, B-cell-depleted T cells, or T cells were the source of the cDNA or gDNA that made up the material.

CDR1 and CDR2 from the germline V gene are MDHEN and SYDVKM. V lost 4 bases to trimming and J lost 5 bases, with 11 bases between them. This CDR3 is built from 13 residues. Original handling: Reference gene primers were amplified, and this amplification served to estimate nucleated cell counts. Sequencing was performed with immunoSEQ multiplex PCR; in TCRdb, only in-frame clones are kept and a portion is missing. Clone size and the V and J calls come from that table; the DNA yielded D and trimming. The table shows about 73,000 clones, with 70% to 80% occurring only once. Seattle patients were enrolled while actively infected and followed longitudinally.

Sequenced material: peripheral blood. This sequence originates from a man in his 70s with COVID-19, enrolled during active disease. This chain joins TRBV28 and TRBJ2-5, with a weak D call TRBD2 (7 bases). CDR3 bases: TGTGCCAGCAGTTACACGGGGGGCGAGACCCAGTACTTC. This codes for CASSYTGGETQYF.